Shown below are 21 T cell receptor beta chains from a single sample sequenced in a study of identical twins. TCRdb re-analysed the 5' RACE reads in MiXCR, keeping a single row per CDR3 protein. The table records 400,000 to 550,000 distinct CDR3 sequences, roughly an eighth of them present only once. The sample also formed part of further work on yellow fever vaccine responses in identical twins.

Sample: CD4+ T cells sorted from blood. These receptors originate from a young woman in good health.

V usage is TRBV5-1 and J usage is TRBJ2-6, with D unclear. Germline V gene data show CDR1 as SGHRS and CDR2 as YFSETQ. This CDR3 is built from 15 residues. Trimming removed 4 bases at V and 2 bases at J, with 10 bases between. CDR3 sequence (DNA): TGCGCCAGCAGCCAGGCGCTGACTGGGGCCAACGTCCTGACTTTC. Translating gives CASSQALTGANVLTF.

The sample holds a few counts of this clonotype. V is TRBV20-1 and J is TRBJ1-5; no definite D call. Trimming removed 3 bases at V and 3 bases at J, with 12 bases between. Germline assignment: CDR1 DFQATT and CDR2 SNEGSKA (reference sequence). The CDR3 sequence is 14 residues long. DNA for the CDR3: TGCAGTGCTAGCAGGACGCAGACCAATCAGCCCCAGCATTTT. It yields the protein CSASRTQTNQPQHF.

The V gene is TRBV14, the J gene TRBJ2-4; no firm D call. The V gene lost 3 bases and the J gene lost 6 bases, with 12 bases spanning the gap. The CDR3 covers 14 residues. Germline-derived CDR1 and CDR2 are SGHDN and FVKESK. The CDR3 bases are TGTGCCAGCAGCCAGGACCTAACGGGAAACATTCAGTACTTC. Amino acid sequence: CASSQDLTGNIQYF. The variable domain in full, with the rest retrieved from reference TRBV14 and TRBJ2-4, is EAGVTQFPSHSVIEKGQTVTLRCDPISGHDNLYWYRRVMGKEIKFLLHFVKESKQDESGMPNNRFLAERTGGTYSTLKVQPAELEDSGVYFCASSQDLTGNIQYFGAGTRLSVL.

In its sample, this clonotype was seen a few times. The V and J genes are TRBV20-1 and TRBJ2-3; D possibly corresponds to TRBD1 (7 bases). V was clipped by 0 bases and J by 1 base, with 17 bases between them. The CDR3 is made up of 17 amino acids. Germline loops: CDR1 DFQATT, CDR2 SNEGSKA (reference sequence). Here the CDR3 reads CSARDQGGGRGTDTQYF. The CDR3, as DNA: TGCAGTGCTAGAGATCAAGGAGGGGGCAGGGGCACAGATACGCAGTATTTT.

This clonotype was seen a handful of times. The V and J genes are TRBV28 and TRBJ2-7; 9 bases agree with TRBD1. CDR3 length: 14 amino acids. J was trimmed by 6 bases and V by 6 bases; bases with no gene match: 9. The germline V gene encodes CDR1 MDHEN and CDR2 SYDVKM. CDR3 in amino acids: CASRVPGQGTEQYF. DNA for the CDR3: TGTGCCAGCAGGGTCCCCGGACAGGGGACCGAGCAGTACTTC. Full variable domain (rest looked up from reference TRBV28 and TRBJ2-7): DVKVTQSSRYLVKRTGEKVFLECVQDMDHENMFWYRQDPGLGLRLIYFSYDVKMKEKGDIPEGYSVSREKKERFSLILESASTNQTSMYLCASRVPGQGTEQYFGPGTRLTVT.

This clonotype was seen a handful of times. J is TRBJ2-1 and V is TRBV10-3; D might be TRBD1 or TRBD2, each matching 5 bases. Per the germline V gene, CDR1 is ENHRY and CDR2 is SYGVKD. V was pared by 3 bases and J by 0 bases, with 12 bases between. CDR3 size: 16 residues. CDR3: CAISEFEGSSYNEQFF. DNA for the CDR3: TGTGCCATCAGTGAATTCGAGGGGAGCTCCTACAATGAGCAGTTCTTC.

The chain employs TRBV25-1 and TRBJ1-5; D not resolved. The germline V gene encodes CDR1 MGHDK and CDR2 SYGVNS. V lost 1 base to trimming and J lost 3 bases, with 7 bases between them. The CDR3 sequence is 14 residues long. The CDR3 DNA follows: TGTGCCAGCAGTGAATTTCGGAACAATCAGCCCCAGCATTTT. This sequence encodes CASSEFRNNQPQHF.

The chain links TRBV18 to TRBJ2-7; 9 bases match TRBD1. CDR1 and CDR2 from the germline V gene are KGHSH and LQKENI. J lost 3 bases, V lost 3 bases, and 6 bases had no gene match. This CDR3 has 15 residues. CDR3 region: CASSPGQGLNYEQYF. For the CDR3, the DNA is TGTGCCAGCTCACCGGGACAGGGTTTAAACTACGAGCAGTACTTC.

The rearrangement uses TRBV25-1 and TRBJ2-2, with D unclear. Per germline, CDR1 MGHDK and CDR2 SYGVNS. CDR3 length: 13 residues. Between the trimmed V and J ends, which lost 6 bases and 6 bases, there was a span of 11 bases. The CDR3 reads CASRPIGPGELFF. CDR3 nucleotide sequence: TGTGCCAGCAGACCAATTGGGCCCGGGGAGCTGTTTTTT. The full variable domain, its missing parts supplied by reference TRBV25-1 and TRBJ2-2, is EADIYQTPRYLVIGTGKKITLECSQTMGHDKMYWYQQDPGMELHLIHYSYGVNSTEKGDLSSESTVSRIRTEHFPLTLESARPSHTSQYLCASRPIGPGELFFGEGSRLTVL.

This clonotype occurred a few times. The rearrangement links TRBV27 to TRBJ2-7, with 7 bases lining up with TRBD2. The germline V gene has CDR1 MNHEY and CDR2 SMNVEV (reference sequence). The CDR3 spans 14 residues. Unmatched junction bases numbered 7, after V lost 5 bases and J lost 3 bases. The CDR3 spells CASSRAGSVYEQYF. In DNA, the CDR3 is TGTGCCAGCAGTCGAGCGGGATCAGTCTACGAGCAGTACTTC.

This clonotype was seen repeatedly, ten times or more. The gene calls are TRBV29-1 and TRBJ2-1; 8 bases agree with TRBD2. V was clipped by 5 bases and J by 6 bases; unmatched bases: 9. The CDR3 length is 14 residues. Germline lookup yields CDR1 SQVTM and CDR2 ANQGSEA. The CDR3 nucleotides read TGCAGCGTTCCGGAGCGGGAGAAGGTCAATGAGCAGTTCTTC. Its translation: CSVPEREKVNEQFF.

The chain links TRBV6-2 or TRBV6-3 to TRBJ2-2, with TRBD1 identical over 7 bases. The germline V gene encodes CDR1 MNHEY and CDR2 SVGEGT. The CDR3 contains 16 residues. Trimming removed 6 bases from V and 0 bases from J; junction bases left unmatched: 7. The CDR3 spells CASRRSGTANTGELFF. The DNA for the CDR3 is TGTGCCAGCAGAAGGTCCGGGACAGCGAACACCGGGGAGCTGTTTTTT.

This clonotype was seen repeatedly, ten times or more. The chain employs TRBV7-2 and TRBJ1-4; D unresolved. Germline V lookup: CDR1 SGHTA, CDR2 FQGNSA. The V end lost 5 bases, the J end lost 11 bases, and 12 bases lay between the germline ends. The CDR3 totals 12 residues. The CDR3 DNA reads as TGTGCCAGCAGCCAGACGGTGGGGAAACTGTTTTTT. Amino acids: CASSQTVGKLFF.

The chain employs TRBV20-1 and TRBJ2-3; TRBD1 aligns across 9 bases. There are 15 residues in the CDR3. The trim removed 3 bases at V and 3 bases at J, leaving 7 bases unmatched. Germline V gene lookup returns CDR1 DFQATT and CDR2 SNEGSKA (reference sequence). The CDR3 DNA follows: TGCAGTGCTAGTGGAGGACAGGGGAGTACAGATACGCAGTATTTT. Translating it yields CSASGGQGSTDTQYF.

This clonotype was seen repeatedly, ten times or more. J is TRBJ2-7 and V is TRBV15; 9 nucleotides match TRBD2. The V segment lost 5 bases and the J segment 5 bases; nucleotides outside the gene matches: 4. Germline V gene sequence: CDR1 LNHNV, CDR2 YYDKDF (reference sequence). The CDR3 sequence is 13 residues long. CDR3 sequence (DNA): TGTGCCACCAGCGGACTAGCGTCCCACGAGCAGTACTTC. As protein: CATSGLASHEQYF.

This clonotype was seen at least ten times. The chain uses TRBV5-6 and TRBJ2-7; TRBD1 matches 7 bases. The CDR3 has 14 residues. The ends lost 3 bases at V and 4 bases at J; junction bases unmatched: 7. The V gene's germline CDR1 is SGHDT and CDR2 YYEEEE. For the CDR3, the DNA is TGTGCCAGCAGCTCCGGACAGGTGCCATACGAGCAGTACTTC. This sequence encodes CASSSGQVPYEQYF. The entire variable domain, with the rest obtained from reference TRBV5-6 and TRBJ2-7, is as follows: DAGVTQSPTHLIKTRGQQVTLRCSPKSGHDTVSWYQQALGQGPQFIFQYYEEEERQRGNFPDRFSGHQFPNYSSELNVNALLLGDSALYLCASSSGQVPYEQYFGPGTRLTVT.

The gene calls are TRBV2 and TRBJ1-4; 10 bases align to TRBD1. Per the germline V gene, CDR1 is SNHLY and CDR2 is FYNNEI. The V and J ends lost 7 bases and 5 bases, in that order; junction bases with no gene match: 7. The CDR3 totals 15 residues. This CDR3 is CASTPLGQGNEKLFF. The CDR3, as DNA: TGTGCCAGCACTCCCTTGGGACAGGGGAATGAAAAACTGTTTTTT.

V usage is TRBV20-1 and J usage is TRBJ2-3; D call uncertain. The CDR3 runs 10 residues. Germline V CDR1 and CDR2: DFQATT, SNEGSKA (reference sequence). Trimming pared 5 bases from V and 5 bases from J, leaving 5 bases between. The CDR3 is CSAAEDTQYF. In nucleotides, the CDR3 is TGCAGTGCTGCGGAAGATACGCAGTATTTT.

The chain joins TRBV6-4 to TRBJ1-1; possibly TRBD1 for D (5 bases). Germline values: CDR1 MRHNA, CDR2 SNTAGT. This CDR3 comprises 14 residues. The germline V and J ends were trimmed by 4 bases and 11 bases, with 20 bases remaining between them. The CDR3 DNA is TGTGCCAGCAGTGCCTCCCTAGGGACGGGGGTGGCTTTCTTT. It translates to CASSASLGTGVAFF.

The rearrangement uses TRBV7-9 and TRBJ1-4; 9 bases are shared with TRBD1. The CDR3 has 13 residues. Trimming took 6 bases from V and 4 from J; bases not matched to a gene: 0. The germline V gene has CDR1 SEHNR and CDR2 FQNEAQ (reference sequence). This CDR3 is CASRTGGNEKLFF. As DNA, the CDR3 is TGTGCCAGCAGGACAGGGGGTAATGAAAAACTGTTTTTT.

V gene TRBV9 combines with J gene TRBJ2-6; TRBD2 might be the D (5 bases). Trimming left V 0 bases short and J 1 base short, with 11 bases between. Germline CDR1 and CDR2: SGDLS and YYNGEE. The CDR3 runs 17 residues. CDR3 in DNA: TGTGCCAGCAGCGTAGCGGGGAGCCGATCTGGGGCCAACGTCCTGACTTTC. This sequence encodes CASSVAGSRSGANVLTF. The entire variable domain, with the rest obtained from reference TRBV9 and TRBJ2-6, is as follows: DSGVTQTPKHLITATGQRVTLRCSPRSGDLSVYWYQQSLDQGLQFLIQYYNGEERAKGNILERFSAQQFPDLHSELNLSSLELGDSALYFCASSVAGSRSGANVLTFGAGSRLTVL.